This is a list of T cell receptor beta chains from one sample in a study of blood T cell repertoires in COVID-19. Measured with immunoSEQ multiplex PCR; TCRdb has only the in-frame clones, and not every one. This table holds 300,000 or so clones, about 83% found once. The sequenced sample consisted of peripheral blood. These TCRs come from a woman in her forties or fifties with acute or convalescent COVID-19. CDR3s include the opening cysteine and the closing phenylalanine or tryptophan. Each record gives: V gene, clone size, J gene, D gene, CDR3 DNA, CDR3 protein. A D gene is named only where the DNA matches it firmly. Expanded clones get a size class; other rows say once, few or many, or leave the size out.

TRBV6-1	.	TRBJ1-2	TRBD1	TGTGCCAGCAGGGAAGACAGGGTGAGGGGCTACACCTTC	CASREDRVRGYTF
TRBV24-1	.	TRBJ2-1	.	TGTGCCACCGGGGGCGGGAGCCTTTACAATGAGCAGTTCTTC	CATGGGSLYNEQFF
TRBV6-2/TRBV6-3	.	TRBJ2-5	.	TGTGCCAGCAGTTACCCCGTCTGGGGGCGCGTCCAGACCCAGTACTTC	CASSYPVWGRVQTQYF
TRBV27	.	TRBJ2-5	TRBD1	TGTGCCAGCACCATTCGACAGGGCCTGGGAGAGACCCAGTACTTC	CASTIRQGLGETQYF
TRBV10-3	.	TRBJ2-3	.	TGTGCCATCAGTAACCGGGACAAACTCACAGATACGCAGTATTTT	CAISNRDKLTDTQYF
TRBV28	once	TRBJ1-5	.	TGTGCCAGCAGCAGGGTGGTGGAACAGCCCCAGCATTTT	CASSRVVEQPQHF
TRBV7-9	.	TRBJ2-1	TRBD2	TGTGCCAGCAGCATCGCAACTAGCGCTGAGCAGTTCTTC	CASSIATSAEQFF
TRBV6-5	.	TRBJ2-7	.	TGTGCCAGCAGACCTCTCGGGATTTCCTACGAGCAGTACTTC	CASRPLGISYEQYF
TRBV9	few	TRBJ2-5	TRBD2	TGTGCCAGCAGCGCTCGGACTAGCGGGGGGCAAGAGACCCAGTACTTC	CASSARTSGGQETQYF
TRBV29-1	.	TRBJ2-2	TRBD2	TGCAGCGTCTTCGGACTAGCGGGAGGAAACACCGGGGAGCTGTTTTTT	CSVFGLAGGNTGELFF
TRBV5-4	.	TRBJ2-1	.	TGTGCCAGCAGCTTGGGAAGTTTGGCAGGAGAGCAGTTCTTC	CASSLGSLAGEQFF